This entry is about one T cell receptor beta chain. The data were taken from a study of cytomegalovirus exposure and HLA in healthy donors. Amplification used 60 Vbeta primers and 13 Jbeta primers. The method was immunoSEQ multiplex PCR; TCRdb's version includes in-frame clones alone and lacks a portion of them. This table holds some 150,000 clones, roughly 76% found once. Sequencing was done on a sample of PBMCs. This clonotype originated in a woman aged 45-65 years in good health and CMV-seronegative.

CDR3 amino acids: CSVVVTGSGEQFF. The CDR3 coding sequence is TGCAGCGTTGTTGTGACAGGGAGTGGGGAGCAGTTCTTC. The chain is built from TRBV29-1 and TRBJ2-1; 7 bases match TRBD1. The CDR3 loop spans 13 amino acids. Germline V gene lookup returns CDR1 SQVTM and CDR2 ANQGSEA. V gave up 4 bases and J gave up 10 bases; unmatched junction bases: 10.